A single sample is the source of the 15 T cell receptor beta chains below, sequenced in a study of PD-L1 blockade in urothelial cancer. Repertoires were generated with immunoSEQ multiplex PCR, while TCRdb's copy carries only in-frame clones and drops some. Counted here are tens of thousands of clones, 70% to 85% occurring once; the ten biggest clones make up 2.5% to 3%. The sample was PBMCs, taken around atezolizumab (anti-PD-L1) treatment. Receptors originate from a man aged 65-85 years with urothelial cancer.

The chain uses TRBV4-2 and TRBJ2-1; 8 positions match TRBD2. Germline V gene sequence: CDR1 LGHNA, CDR2 YNFKEQ. The CDR3 is 16 amino acids. V trimming: 0 bases; J trimming: 6 bases; junction bases outside the gene matches: 7. The DNA of the CDR3 is TGTGCCAGCAGCCAAGATCGGACGGGGGGGATCAATGAGCAGTTCTTC. Its translation is CASSQDRTGGINEQFF.

There are a few counts of this clone. CDR3 nucleotides: TGCGCCAGCAGCGACCGGACAGCCGGGGAGCTGTTTTTT. Encoded protein: CASSDRTAGELFF. The chain couples TRBV5-1 to TRBJ2-2; D might be TRBD1 (6 bases). CDR1 SGHRS and CDR2 YFSETQ come from the germline V gene. The CDR3 covers 13 residues. The V and J ends lost 4 bases and 6 bases respectively, with 10 bases between them. Full variable domain (remainder filled in from reference TRBV5-1 and TRBJ2-2): KAGVTQTPRYLIKTRGQQVTLSCSPISGHRSVSWYQQTPGQGLQFLFEYFSETQRNKGNFPGRFSGRQFSNSRSEMNVSTLELGDSALYLCASSDRTAGELFFGEGSRLTVL.

The chain has TRBV4-2 and TRBJ2-4, with unresolved D. The V end lost 0 bases, the J end lost 0 bases, and 6 bases lay between the germline ends. The length of the CDR3 is 15 residues. Germline V gives CDR1 LGHNA, CDR2 YNFKEQ. CDR3 DNA: TGTGCCAGCAGCCAAGACCGCGTAGCCAAAAACATTCAGTACTTC. Its translation is CASSQDRVAKNIQYF.

The chain has TRBV4-3 and TRBJ2-7; TRBD2 matches 7 bases. V was clipped by 4 bases and J by 6 bases; unmatched bases: 12. CDR1 is LGHNA and CDR2 is YSLEER in the germline V gene. The CDR3 sequence is 15 residues long. CDR3 protein: CASSLSGEGIREQYF. For the CDR3, the DNA is TGCGCCAGCAGCCTATCCGGGGAGGGAATTCGCGAGCAGTACTTC.

The V gene is TRBV7-9, the J gene TRBJ2-7, with D possibly being TRBD1 (6 bases). This CDR3 has 12 amino acids. The germline V gene encodes CDR1 SEHNR and CDR2 FQNEAQ (reference sequence). V shed 1 base and J shed 6 bases, with 7 bases lying between them. DNA for the CDR3: TGTGCCAGCAGCTTAGACAGGGTCGAGCAGTACTTC. It translates to CASSLDRVEQYF.

V usage is TRBV11-2 and J usage is TRBJ2-2; TRBD2 matches 9 bases. After removal of 5 bases from V and 9 bases from J, the junction contained 7 bases not matched to a gene. This CDR3 is 14 amino acids long. The V gene's germline CDR1 is SGHAT and CDR2 FQNNGV. The CDR3 DNA reads TGTGCCAGCAGCCATAGCGGGAGAGGGAGGGAGCTGTTTTTT. This codes for CASSHSGRGRELFF.

The rearrangement links TRBV11-2 to TRBJ2-2; 8 nucleotides align to TRBD2. Germline V gene sequence: CDR1 SGHAT, CDR2 FQNNGV. V gave up 7 bases and J gave up 7 bases; unmatched junction bases: 5. This CDR3 is built from 13 residues. The CDR3 region is CASTFTSGGELFF. The DNA for the CDR3 is TGTGCCAGCACCTTTACTAGCGGCGGGGAGCTGTTTTTT.

CDR3 coding DNA: TGTGCCAGCAAGGGGCCGACGCCCGGCAATGAGCAGTTCTTC. Protein product: CASKGPTPGNEQFF. This chain links TRBV2 with TRBJ2-1; D is possibly TRBD1 (5 bases). Trimming took 7 bases from V and 6 from J, leaving 16 bases between them. CDR3 size: 14 residues. Germline V gene data show CDR1 as SNHLY and CDR2 as FYNNEI.

The chain uses TRBV5-1 and TRBJ2-1; 9 nucleotides match TRBD2. This CDR3 is built from 17 residues. V lost 1 base and J lost 7; bases outside the gene matches: 12. Per the germline V gene, CDR1 is SGHRS and CDR2 is YFSETQ. The CDR3 spells CASSLLGFSGGWNEQFF. CDR3 DNA: TGCGCCAGCAGCTTGTTAGGTTTTAGCGGGGGTTGGAATGAGCAGTTCTTC.

The V and J genes are TRBV19 and TRBJ1-1, with 11 bases fitting TRBD1. CDR1 is LNHDA and CDR2 is SQIVND in the germline V gene (reference sequence). CDR3 size: 16 residues. The V and J ends lost 3 bases and 5 bases, in that order; junction bases with no gene match: 8. The CDR3 DNA reads as TGTGCCAGTAGTATTCCGTGGACAGGGGGCTCGACTGAAGCTTTCTTT. Amino acid sequence: CASSIPWTGGSTEAFF.

The gene calls are TRBV11-1 and TRBJ1-1; maybe TRBD1 (5 bases). Germline CDR1 and CDR2: SGHAT and FQDESV (reference sequence). Trimming took 4 bases from V and 4 from J, leaving 13 bases between them. The CDR3 is 14 residues long. Here the CDR3 reads CASSSFRVSTEAFF. Here the CDR3 DNA reads TGTGCCAGCAGCTCATTCAGGGTTTCCACTGAAGCTTTCTTT.

This clone has a handful of counts. This chain connects TRBV10-3 to TRBJ2-7; D possibly corresponds to TRBD1 (6 bases). The CDR3 contains 12 residues. V was trimmed by 6 bases and J by 4 bases, leaving 10 bases between them. Germline V gives CDR1 ENHRY, CDR2 SYGVKD. CDR3 protein: CAISQDRYEQYF. The CDR3 nucleotides read TGTGCCATCAGCCAAGACAGGTACGAGCAGTACTTC.

This clone appeared a few times. The chain recombines TRBV4-3 with TRBJ2-1; D unclear. The germline V gene has CDR1 LGHNA and CDR2 YSLEER. The CDR3 runs 16 residues. Trimming pared 2 bases from V and 5 bases from J, leaving 16 bases between. CDR3 protein: CASSQSMAQHDNEQFF. As DNA, the CDR3 is TGCGCCAGCAGCCAATCGATGGCTCAACATGACAATGAGCAGTTCTTC.

The V gene is TRBV11-2, the J gene TRBJ1-1; D remains unclear. V was trimmed by 2 bases and J by 7 bases, leaving 8 bases between them. Germline lookup yields CDR1 SGHAT and CDR2 FQNNGV. This CDR3 contains 12 residues. The CDR3 bases are TGTGCCAGCAGCTTATATTCCCTTGAAGCTTTCTTT. This translates into CASSLYSLEAFF.

This chain links TRBV27 with TRBJ2-7; 9 bases agree with TRBD2. CDR3 length equals 15 residues. The J segment lost 1 base and the V segment lost 5 bases, leaving 6 bases of the junction unmatched. CDR1 MNHEY and CDR2 SMNVEV come from the germline V gene (reference sequence). CDR3: CASSPSSGTSYEQYF. In DNA, the CDR3 is TGTGCCAGCAGTCCCTCTAGCGGGACTTCCTACGAGCAGTACTTC.